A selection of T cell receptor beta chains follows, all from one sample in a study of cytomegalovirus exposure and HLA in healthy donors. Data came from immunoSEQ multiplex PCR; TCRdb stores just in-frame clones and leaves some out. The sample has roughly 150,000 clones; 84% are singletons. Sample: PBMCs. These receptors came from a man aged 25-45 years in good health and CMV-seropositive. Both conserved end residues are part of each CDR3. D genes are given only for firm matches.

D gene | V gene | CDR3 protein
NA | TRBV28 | CASSLAGDNQPQHF
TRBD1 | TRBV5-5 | CASSQGTGNTGELFF
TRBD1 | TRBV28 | CASRGTGRFLYEQYF
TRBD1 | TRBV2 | CASSTRDRARGEQYF
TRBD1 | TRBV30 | CAWSVGTGETQYF
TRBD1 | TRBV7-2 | CASSAHYRGRIGVSGYTF
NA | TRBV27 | CASSLRDTLEQFF
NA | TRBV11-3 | CASSYVASSSYNEQFF
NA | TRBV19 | CASSIGVGPEKLFF
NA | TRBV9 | CASSVNGREEVRAPYGYTF
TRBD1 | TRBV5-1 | CASSDGQGAKPFF
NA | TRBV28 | CASSPRDTLGGEQYF
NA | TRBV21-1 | CASSKLGSGGASSYNEQFF
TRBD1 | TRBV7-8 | CASSLGGTGDYDEQYF
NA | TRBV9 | CASSGLSAADNEQFF
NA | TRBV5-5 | CASSWVEGPNYEQYF
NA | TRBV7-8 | CASSLERGQGEYF
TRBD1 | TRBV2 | CASSGQGRVSGANVLTF
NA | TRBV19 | CASSPSGSFAYGYTF
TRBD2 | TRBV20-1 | CSGTSGYEQYF
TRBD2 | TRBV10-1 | CASSAFRGGRAYEQYF
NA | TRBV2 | CASSLPPGNRVKETQYF
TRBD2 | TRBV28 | CATWGSSGSLHEQYF
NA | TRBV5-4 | CASSFGPAVSTDTQYF
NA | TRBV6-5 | CASSYRTVRDYGYTF
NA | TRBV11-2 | CASSPIAYNEQFF
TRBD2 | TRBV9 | CASSVGVGAGAYEQYF
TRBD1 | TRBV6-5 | CASSYSGQGNGYTF
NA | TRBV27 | CASSLYEGGLAVNNEQFF
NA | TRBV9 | CASSPTGGTTGNTIYF
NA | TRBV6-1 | CASSEFRGGLTDTQYF
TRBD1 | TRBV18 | CASSLTGREETQYF
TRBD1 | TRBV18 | CASSPRGQVNTEAFF
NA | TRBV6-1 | CASSSIGATYEQYF
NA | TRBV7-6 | CASSLALPAQGYNEQFF
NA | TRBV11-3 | CASSPGALSTDTQYF
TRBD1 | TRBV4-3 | CASSQGSTGEAYGYTF
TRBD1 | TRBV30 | CAWRGDRVYYGYTF
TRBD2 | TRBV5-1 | CASSWTSDGEQFF
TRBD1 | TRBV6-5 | CASRPWTGTYEQYF
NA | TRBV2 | CASSEWTDYGQPQHF
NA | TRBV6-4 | CASSGGSYEQYF
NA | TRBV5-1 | CASSFTGDPYNEQFF
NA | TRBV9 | CASSPTGSTNEKLFF
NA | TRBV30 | CAWSDPRTASVYNEQFF
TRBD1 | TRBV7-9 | CASSGPGTGDFYEQYF